This TCR beta chain derives from a study of CXCR3-negative and CXCR3-positive naive CD8 T cells. Findings and caveats of the study: Naive cells, whether CXCR3-negative or CXCR3-positive, had similar TRBV-TRBJ usage, while memory cells differed. Hydrophobicity of TRB CDR3s was greater in CXCR3-positive naive cells than in CXCR3-negative naive cells.

Germline V CDR1 and CDR2: SEHNR, FQNEAQ (reference sequence). This CDR3 region has 14 residues. Researchers prepared the TRB cDNA libraries using 5' RACE with UMI labels. TCRdb reprocessed the 5' RACE reads and reports one entry per CDR3 protein, with no DNA. The sample totals some 85,000 distinct CDR3 sequences; its top ten clones hold 0.5% to 0.55%. As regards this clonotype: Its antigen is not known.

The chain joins TRBV7-9 to TRBJ2-7; TCRdb gives TRBD1 as the D gene, but with no DNA this cannot be confirmed. This TCR was recovered from a human donor in good health. Some clones in this sample may be carry-over from other donors' samples. Material: naive CXCR3+ CD8+ T cells from blood. This sample's subset: CD45RO-CCR7+CD27+CD95- naive CD8+ T cells expressing CXCR3 (TNR3+). The CDR3 here is CASSPPTGSYEQYF.